One and the same sample provided the 8 T cell receptor beta chains below, sequenced in a study of technical replicates of blood from several donors. Data came from immunoSEQ multiplex PCR; TCRdb stores just in-frame clones and leaves some out. In the table there are 84,000 or so clones, 90% to 95% of which are singletons. Sequencing was carried out using T cells isolated from PBMCs. Receptors originate from a human donor in good health.

CDR3 in DNA: TGTGCCTGGGCAATAGGACAGGGGGCCTATGGCTACACCTTC. Amino acid sequence: CAWAIGQGAYGYTF. The chain carries TRBV30 and TRBJ1-2; 11 bases are shared with TRBD1. Looked up from germline, CDR1 is GTSNPN and CDR2 is SVGIG (reference sequence). Trimming cost V 5 bases and J 4 bases; bases outside gene matches: 6. The CDR3 runs 14 residues.

The chain employs TRBV4-1 and TRBJ2-5; TRBD2 matches 7 bases. This CDR3 has 16 amino acids. Germline CDR1 MGHRA, CDR2 YSYEKL. J gave up 10 bases and V 4 bases, and 18 bases lay outside the gene matches. The CDR3 here is CASSRGMEGGQAVQYF. The CDR3 DNA follows: TGCGCCAGCAGCCGAGGGATGGAGGGAGGGCAAGCCGTCCAGTACTTC.

The rearrangement joins TRBV30 to TRBJ1-6, with D perhaps TRBD1 (6 bases). The CDR3 has 14 amino acids. The germline V and J ends were trimmed by 0 bases and 14 bases, with 17 bases remaining between them. Germline V lookup: CDR1 GTSNPN, CDR2 SVGIG (reference sequence). Here the CDR3 reads CAWSVQEDSITLHF. As DNA, the CDR3 is TGTGCCTGGAGTGTACAGGAGGACAGCATAACCCTCCACTTT.

A single count supports this clone. The chain couples TRBV6-1 to TRBJ2-7, with 10 positions matching TRBD1. Trimming at V came to 5 bases and at J to 1 base, leaving 5 bases not matched to a gene. Germline CDR1 is MNHNS and CDR2 is SASEGT. The CDR3 runs to 15 residues. The CDR3: CASSSRQGASYEQYF. The CDR3 coding sequence is TGTGCCAGCAGTTCCCGACAGGGGGCTTCCTACGAGCAGTACTTC.

The chain employs TRBV6-5 and TRBJ1-1; TRBD1 might be the D (5 bases). V lost 9 bases and J lost 4, with 21 bases in between. Germline loops: CDR1 MNHEY, CDR2 SVGAGI. The CDR3 totals 15 residues. Here the CDR3 reads CASRLDSGGTTEAFF. The CDR3, as DNA: TGTGCCAGTCGATTAGACAGTGGCGGAACCACTGAAGCTTTCTTT.

The chain uses TRBV12-5 and TRBJ2-3; D is possibly TRBD1 (6 bases). Trimming took 0 bases from V and 2 from J, leaving 12 bases between them. This CDR3 comprises 16 residues. CDR1 LGHNT and CDR2 FRNRAP come from the germline V gene. This CDR3 reads CASGLVSGTHTDTQYF. CDR3 DNA: TGTGCTAGTGGTTTGGTCTCAGGGACACACACAGATACGCAGTATTTT. Supplemented by reference TRBV12-5 and TRBJ2-3, the full variable domain reads DARVTQTPRHKVTEMGQEVTMRCQPILGHNTVFWYRQTMMQGLELLAYFRNRAPLDDSGMPKDRFSAEMPDATLATLKIQPSEPRDSAVYFCASGLVSGTHTDTQYFGPGTRLTVL.

The gene calls are TRBV10-2 and TRBJ2-2; 7 nucleotides agree with TRBD2. The germline V gene has CDR1 WSHSY and CDR2 SAAADI. V lost 5 bases and J lost 4; bases outside the gene matches: 7. The CDR3 is made up of 15 amino acids. The CDR3 spells CASSLAGVSTGELFF. CDR3 bases: TGCGCCAGCAGTCTTGCGGGGGTCAGCACCGGGGAGCTGTTTTTT.

The chain combines TRBV4-1 with TRBJ2-2; weak D call: TRBD1 (6 bases). V dropped 3 bases and J dropped 1 base, with 9 bases sitting between them. The germline gives CDR1 MGHRA, CDR2 YSYEKL. This CDR3 spans 15 amino acids. This CDR3 reads CASSHPDRNTGELFF. CDR3 bases: TGCGCCAGCAGCCACCCGGACAGGAACACCGGGGAGCTGTTTTTT.